Listed below are T cell receptor beta chains from one sample, sequenced in a study of blood T cell repertoires in COVID-19. The data were produced by immunoSEQ multiplex PCR, yet TCRdb's version contains in-frame clones alone and is incomplete. The table has 200,000 to 250,000 clones, around 84% seen once. The sequenced sample consisted of peripheral blood. The receptors come from a young man with active or convalescent COVID-19. The CDR3 runs from the conserved cysteine through the conserved F or W. A D gene is named only where the DNA matches it firmly. Not every row has a clone size; where given, it reads once, few, many or a size class.

J | V | D | size | CDR3 | DNA
TRBJ1-1 | TRBV6-5 | TRBD1 | . | CASRGDRVGATEAFF | TGTGCCAGCAGAGGGGACAGGGTTGGTGCCACTGAAGCTTTCTTT
TRBJ2-2 | TRBV9 | TRBD2 | . | CASSQKTGTSGGPNTGELFF | TGTGCCAGCAGCCAAAAAACCGGGACTAGCGGGGGCCCAAACACCGGGGAGCTGTTTTTT
TRBJ2-5 | TRBV11-3 | TRBD2 | . | CASSLGLAGQETQYF | TGTGCCAGCAGCTTAGGCCTAGCGGGGCAAGAGACCCAGTACTTC
TRBJ2-7 | TRBV18 | . | . | CASSPSGGSGFGEQYF | TGTGCCAGCTCACCATCCGGCGGGTCGGGGTTCGGCGAGCAGTACTTC
TRBJ1-6 | TRBV5-6 | TRBD1 | . | CASGQGTNSPLHF | TGTGCCAGCGGACAGGGGACCAATTCACCCCTCCACTTT
TRBJ2-3 | TRBV24-1 | . | . | CATSDFGDSPTDTQYF | TGTGCCACCAGTGATTTCGGGGACTCCCCCACAGATACGCAGTATTTT
TRBJ1-6 | TRBV18 | TRBD1 | . | CASSPQEIRDRVVSPLHF | TGTGCCAGCTCACCACAAGAAATCAGGGACAGGGTGGTCTCACCCCTCCACTTT
TRBJ2-1 | TRBV12-3/TRBV12-4 | . | . | CASSPLYYNEQFF | TGTGCCAGCAGTCCCCTGTACTACAATGAGCAGTTCTTC
TRBJ2-7 | TRBV2 | . | few | CASSERYEQYF | TGTGCCAGCAGTGAACGCTACGAGCAGTACTTC
TRBJ2-1 | TRBV5-6 | TRBD2 | . | CASSPGSGSGYNEQFF | TGTGCCAGCAGCCCAGGGAGCGGGAGCGGGTACAATGAGCAGTTCTTC
TRBJ2-5 | TRBV5-4 | TRBD2 | . | CASSPQLAGPQETQYF | TGTGCCAGCAGCCCCCAACTAGCGGGACCTCAAGAGACCCAGTACTTC
TRBJ1-1 | TRBV6-5 | TRBD1 | . | CASSYSTTGLNTEAFF | TGTGCCAGCAGTTACAGTACGACAGGGCTTAACACTGAAGCTTTCTTT
TRBJ2-1 | TRBV7-3 | TRBD2 | . | CASSWTSGSSYNEQFF | TGTGCCAGCAGCTGGACTAGCGGGAGCTCCTACAATGAGCAGTTCTTC
TRBJ1-2 | TRBV6-4 | . | few | CASSVGAKYGYTF | TGTGCCAGCAGTGTTGGGGCCAAATATGGCTACACCTTC
TRBJ1-5 | TRBV30 | . | . | CAWSEDRYQPQHF | TGTGCCTGGAGTGAGGACAGATATCAGCCCCAGCATTTT
TRBJ2-3 | TRBV6-2/TRBV6-3 | TRBD2 | . | CASSPIAGGAYTQYF | TGTGCCAGCAGCCCCATAGCGGGGGGAGCGTATACGCAGTATTTT
TRBJ2-1 | TRBV19 | TRBD2 | . | CASSTGTSGTNEQFF | TGTGCCAGTAGTACCGGGACTAGCGGGACTAATGAGCAGTTCTTC
TRBJ2-7 | TRBV7-9 | TRBD2 | . | CASSLVPPSGNYEQYF | TGTGCCAGCAGCTTAGTTCCCCCTAGCGGGAACTACGAGCAGTACTTC
TRBJ2-4 | TRBV11-3 | . | . | CASSLGQGTKNIQYF | TGTGCCAGCAGCTTAGGGCAGGGAACCAAAAACATTCAGTACTTC
TRBJ2-3 | TRBV9 | TRBD1 | . | CASSAGQGSTDTQYF | TGTGCCAGCAGCGCCGGACAGGGCAGCACAGATACGCAGTATTTT
TRBJ2-3 | TRBV27 | TRBD1 | . | CASSKQGARKDTQYF | TGTGCCAGCAGTAAACAGGGGGCAAGGAAAGATACGCAGTATTTT
TRBJ1-1 | TRBV19 | TRBD1 | . | CASLKTGTGNTEAFF | TGTGCCAGTCTGAAAACCGGGACAGGGAACACTGAAGCTTTCTTT
TRBJ2-7 | TRBV18 | TRBD2 | . | CASSREAGEVEQYF | TGTGCCAGCTCTCGTGAGGCGGGGGAGGTGGAGCAGTACTTC
TRBJ2-7 | TRBV28 | TRBD1 | . | CASTTDRRSYEQYF | TGTGCCAGCACCACGGACAGGCGCTCCTACGAGCAGTACTTC
TRBJ1-1 | TRBV28 | . | . | CASIRLGDTEAFF | TGTGCCAGCATTAGGTTAGGGGACACTGAAGCTTTCTTT
TRBJ2-7 | TRBV28 | . | . | CASSSPTRQYF | TGTGCCAGCAGTTCCCCGACTAGGCAGTACTTC
TRBJ2-1 | TRBV6-5 | TRBD2 | . | CASSPNGLAGNEQFF | TGTGCCAGCAGTCCAAATGGACTAGCAGGGAATGAGCAGTTCTTC
TRBJ2-5 | TRBV5-1 | . | . | CASSLSGGSETQYF | TGCGCCAGCAGCTTGAGTGGGGGGAGCGAGACCCAGTACTTC